This T cell receptor (beta chain) was sequenced in a study of T cells in pancreatic ductal adenocarcinoma (dated by TCRdb to the late 2010s). In terms of the full investigation: To learn about the adaptive T-cell response arising naturally, investigators profiled where tumor-infiltrating CD8+ T cells, together with suppressive cells, were located within resected pancreatic ductal adenocarcinoma, how abundant they were, and what qualities they showed.

The immunoSEQ hsTCRB kit was used to amplify TCR beta CDR3 regions from genomic DNA. An Illumina HiSeq system was used to carry out high-throughput TRB CDR3 sequencing. As for the original processing: The immunoSEQ software was used to analyze sequencing reads, and nonproductive sequences containing premature stops or frame-shifts were excluded. Clonality of the repertoire was calculated as one minus the Shannon entropy normalized by log2 of the number of unique productive sequences. The clones in this table, taken by TCRdb from immuneACCESS, are in-frame only. Not every clone is retained; where verified, under half of the shortfall comes from an unresolved V gene, and the cause of the rest is unknown. D and trimming were read from the DNA, whereas the V and J calls and clone size are those reported in that table. The sample table records 15,000 to 20,000 clones; 85% to 90% of these occur just once. The ten largest clonotypes hold approximately 1% of the sample.

The research as a whole found: T-cell clonality showed no significant difference between tumor and blood, with a mean clonality of about 0.11 in tumors and less than 0.08 in blood. Blood samples had more total productive templates and 7 to 9-fold more unique clonotypes than tumor samples. Because inoperable disease is present at presentation in most pancreatic cancer patients, the resected cohort was biased toward the minority with early-stage disease. Because tumors are enriched in CD45RO+ effector T cells rather than naive T cells, which biases toward lower diversity, comparisons of clonality between tumor and blood may be biased.

Details on this clone: Its antigen is currently not known. Within one base of it there is no much larger clone, and no base qualities were kept.

The pancreatic ductal adenocarcinoma patients who were selected had gone through surgery without receiving any neoadjuvant therapy. After peripheral blood was drawn into heparin tubes, PBMCs were separated on a histopaque density gradient and then cryopreserved in around 9.8% DMSO. Using the DNeasy Blood and Tissue Kit along with Proteinase K and RNase treatment, genomic DNA was extracted from six or seven PBMC specimens and about nine flash-frozen tumor specimens. Compared with germline, V lacks 4 bases and J lacks 6 bases; bases without a gene match: 6. The CDR3 contains 14 residues, cysteine and phenylalanine counted. Solely the CDR3 DNA is kept, with 42 bases framed from the first base. The germline V gene yields SGHDT for CDR1 and YYEEEE for CDR2.

The receptor chain draws on TRBV5-6 and TRBJ2-3, with TRBD1 identical over 9 junction bases. This sequence originates from a human donor with pancreatic ductal adenocarcinoma. The sequencing input was PBMCs. The DNA reads TGTGCCAGCAGCGTCACAGGGGGCGGGGATACGCAGTATTTT. Its translation reads: CASSVTGGGDTQYF. Here the CDR3 is joined to the reference TRBV5-6 and TRBJ2-3 genes, and the full variable domain is: DAGVTQSPTHLIKTRGQQVTLRCSPKSGHDTVSWYQQALGQGPQFIFQYYEEEERQRGNFPDRFSGHQFPNYSSELNVNALLLGDSALYLCASSVTGGGDTQYFGPGTRLTVL.